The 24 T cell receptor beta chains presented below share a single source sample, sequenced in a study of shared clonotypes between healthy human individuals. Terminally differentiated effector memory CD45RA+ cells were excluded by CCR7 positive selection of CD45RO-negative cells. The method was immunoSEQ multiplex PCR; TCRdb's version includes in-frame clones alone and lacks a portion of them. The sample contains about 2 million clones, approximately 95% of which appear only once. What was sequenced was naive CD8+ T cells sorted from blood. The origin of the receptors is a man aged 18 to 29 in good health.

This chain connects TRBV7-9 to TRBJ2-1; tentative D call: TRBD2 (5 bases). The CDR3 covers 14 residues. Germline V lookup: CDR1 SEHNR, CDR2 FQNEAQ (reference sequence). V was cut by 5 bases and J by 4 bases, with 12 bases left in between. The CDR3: CASSGETDYNEQFF. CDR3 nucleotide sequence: TGTGCCAGCAGCGGGGAGACTGATTACAATGAGCAGTTCTTC. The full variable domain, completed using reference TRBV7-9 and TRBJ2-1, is DTGVSQNPRHKITKRGQNVTFRCDPISEHNRLYWYRQTLGQGPEFLTYFQNEAQLEKSRLLSDRFSAERPKGSFSTLEIQRTEQGDSAMYLCASSGETDYNEQFFGPGTRLTVL.

CDR3 in amino acids: CAILDPTDTQYF. DNA for the CDR3: TGTGCCATCCTTGACCCCACAGATACGCAGTATTTT. This rearrangement joins TRBV10-3 to TRBJ2-3; the D is unclear. The germline V and J ends were trimmed by 8 bases and 2 bases, with 8 bases remaining between them. Germline CDR1 reads ENHRY; CDR2 reads SYGVKD. The CDR3 runs to 12 residues.

CDR3 DNA: TGTGCCAGCGGTTACTCTCCGAGGGAGCAGTACTTC. Translated, it gives CASGYSPREQYF. The chain employs TRBV28 and TRBJ2-7; D is ambiguous. Germline CDR1 MDHEN, CDR2 SYDVKM. The CDR3 loop spans 12 amino acids. V lost 8 bases and J lost 7, with 15 bases in between.

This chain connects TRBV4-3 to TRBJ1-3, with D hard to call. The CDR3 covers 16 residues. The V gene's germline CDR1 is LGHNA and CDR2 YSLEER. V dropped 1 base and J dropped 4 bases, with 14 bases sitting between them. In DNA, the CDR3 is TGCGCCAGCAGCCAAGGAAACCTGGACGGGGGAAACACCATATATTTT. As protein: CASSQGNLDGGNTIYF.

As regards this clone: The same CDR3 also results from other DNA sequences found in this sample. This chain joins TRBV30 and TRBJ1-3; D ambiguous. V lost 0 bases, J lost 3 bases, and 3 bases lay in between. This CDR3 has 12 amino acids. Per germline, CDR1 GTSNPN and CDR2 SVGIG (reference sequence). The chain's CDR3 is CAWSVLGNTIYF. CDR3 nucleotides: TGTGCCTGGAGTGTACTTGGAAACACCATATATTTT.

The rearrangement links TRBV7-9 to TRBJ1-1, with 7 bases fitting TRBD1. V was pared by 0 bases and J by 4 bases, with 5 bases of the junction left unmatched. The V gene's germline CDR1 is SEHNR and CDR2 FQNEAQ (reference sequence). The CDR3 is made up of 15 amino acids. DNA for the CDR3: TGTGCCAGCAGCTTAGCGCAGGGGGGCATCACTGAAGCTTTCTTT. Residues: CASSLAQGGITEAFF.

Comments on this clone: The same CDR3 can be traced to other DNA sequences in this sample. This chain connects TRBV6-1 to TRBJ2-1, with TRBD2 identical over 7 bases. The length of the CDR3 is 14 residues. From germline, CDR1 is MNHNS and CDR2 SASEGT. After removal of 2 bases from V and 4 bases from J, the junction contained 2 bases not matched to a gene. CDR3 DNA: TGTGCCAGCAGTGAATTGGGGGGGTACAATGAGCAGTTCTTC. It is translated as CASSELGGYNEQFF.

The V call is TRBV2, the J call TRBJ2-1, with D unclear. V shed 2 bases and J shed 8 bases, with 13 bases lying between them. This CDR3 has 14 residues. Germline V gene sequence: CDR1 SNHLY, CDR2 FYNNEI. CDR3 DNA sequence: TGTGCCAGCAGTGAAAGGATGGCAGTCGATGAGCAGTTCTTC. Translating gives CASSERMAVDEQFF.

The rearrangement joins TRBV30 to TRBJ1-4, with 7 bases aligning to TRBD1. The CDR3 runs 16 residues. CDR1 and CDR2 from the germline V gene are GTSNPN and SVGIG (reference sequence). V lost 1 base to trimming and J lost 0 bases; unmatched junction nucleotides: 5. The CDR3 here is CAWSGIQGATNEKLFF. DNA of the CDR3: TGTGCCTGGAGTGGGATCCAGGGGGCAACTAATGAAAAACTGTTTTTT.

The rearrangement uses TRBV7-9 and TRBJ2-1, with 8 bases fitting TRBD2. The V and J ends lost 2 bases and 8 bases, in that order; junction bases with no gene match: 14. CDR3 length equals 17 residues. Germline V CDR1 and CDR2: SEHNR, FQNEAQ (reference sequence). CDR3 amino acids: CASSLWDGGGNGDEQFF. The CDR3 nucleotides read TGTGCCAGCAGCTTATGGGACGGCGGGGGGAATGGAGATGAGCAGTTCTTC.

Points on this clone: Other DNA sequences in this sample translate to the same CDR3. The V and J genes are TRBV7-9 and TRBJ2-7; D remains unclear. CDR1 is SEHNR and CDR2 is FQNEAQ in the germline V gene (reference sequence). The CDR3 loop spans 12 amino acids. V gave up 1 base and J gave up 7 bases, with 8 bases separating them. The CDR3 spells CASSLGLGEQYF. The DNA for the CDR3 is TGTGCCAGCAGCTTAGGCCTGGGAGAGCAGTACTTC.

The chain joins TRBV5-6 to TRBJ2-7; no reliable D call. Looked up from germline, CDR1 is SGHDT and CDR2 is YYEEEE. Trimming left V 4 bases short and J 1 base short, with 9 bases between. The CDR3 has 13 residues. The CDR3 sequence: CASSADLSYEQYF. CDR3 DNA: TGTGCCAGCAGCGCAGACCTGTCCTACGAGCAGTACTTC.

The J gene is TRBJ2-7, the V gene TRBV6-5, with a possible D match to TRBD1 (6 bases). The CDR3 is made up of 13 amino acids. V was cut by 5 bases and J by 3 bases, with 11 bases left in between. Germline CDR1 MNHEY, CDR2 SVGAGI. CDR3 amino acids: CASSQTGHYEQYF. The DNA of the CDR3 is TGTGCCAGCAGTCAAACAGGGCACTACGAGCAGTACTTC.

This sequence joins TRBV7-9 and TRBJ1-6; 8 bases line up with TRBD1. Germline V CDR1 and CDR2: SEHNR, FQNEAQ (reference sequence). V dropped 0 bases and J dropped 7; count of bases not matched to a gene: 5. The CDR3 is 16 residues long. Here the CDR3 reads CASSLAPGQGNSPLHF. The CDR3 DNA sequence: TGTGCCAGCAGCTTAGCGCCCGGACAGGGCAATTCACCCCTCCACTTT.

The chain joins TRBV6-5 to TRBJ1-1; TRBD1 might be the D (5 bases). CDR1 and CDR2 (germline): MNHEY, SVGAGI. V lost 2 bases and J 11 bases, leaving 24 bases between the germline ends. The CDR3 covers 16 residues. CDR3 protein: CASSYKTGGISPGAFF. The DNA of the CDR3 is TGTGCCAGCAGTTACAAGACCGGGGGGATTTCCCCTGGCGCTTTCTTT.

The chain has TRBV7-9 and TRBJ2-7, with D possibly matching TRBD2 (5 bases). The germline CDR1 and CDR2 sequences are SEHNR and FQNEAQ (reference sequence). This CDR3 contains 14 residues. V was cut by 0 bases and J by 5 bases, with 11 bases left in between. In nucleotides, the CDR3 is TGTGCCAGCAGCTTAGCTACCGGGAAGGACGAGCAGTACTTC. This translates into CASSLATGKDEQYF.

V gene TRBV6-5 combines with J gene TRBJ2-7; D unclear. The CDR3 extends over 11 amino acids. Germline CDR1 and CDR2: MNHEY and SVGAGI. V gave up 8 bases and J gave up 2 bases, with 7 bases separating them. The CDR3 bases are TGTGCCAGCGAGACCCCCTACGAGCAGTACTTC. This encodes CASETPYEQYF.

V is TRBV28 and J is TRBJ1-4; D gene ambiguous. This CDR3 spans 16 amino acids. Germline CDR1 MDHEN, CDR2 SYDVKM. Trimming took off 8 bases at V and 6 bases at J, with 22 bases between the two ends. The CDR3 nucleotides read TGTGCCAGCTTCTCGAACGGGCCTACCATGGATGAAAAACTGTTTTTT. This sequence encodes CASFSNGPTMDEKLFF.

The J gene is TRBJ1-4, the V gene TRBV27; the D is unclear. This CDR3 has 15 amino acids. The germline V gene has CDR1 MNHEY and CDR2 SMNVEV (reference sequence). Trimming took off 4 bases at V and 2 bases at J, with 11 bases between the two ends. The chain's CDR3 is CASSWNGWTNEKLFF. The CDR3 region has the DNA TGTGCCAGCAGTTGGAACGGTTGGACTAATGAAAAACTGTTTTTT. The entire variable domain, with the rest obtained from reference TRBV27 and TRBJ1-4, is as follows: EAQVTQNPRYLITVTGKKLTVTCSQNMNHEYMSWYRQDPGLGLRQIYYSMNVEVTDKGDVPEGYKVSRKEKRNFPLILESPSPNQTSLYFCASSWNGWTNEKLFFGSGTQLSVL.

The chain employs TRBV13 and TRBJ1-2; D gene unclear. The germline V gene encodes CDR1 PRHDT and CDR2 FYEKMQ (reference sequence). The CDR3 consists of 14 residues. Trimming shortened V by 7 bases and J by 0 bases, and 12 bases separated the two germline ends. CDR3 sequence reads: CASNSRGTNYGYTF. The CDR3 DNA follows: TGTGCCAGCAATTCTCGGGGTACTAACTATGGCTACACCTTC.

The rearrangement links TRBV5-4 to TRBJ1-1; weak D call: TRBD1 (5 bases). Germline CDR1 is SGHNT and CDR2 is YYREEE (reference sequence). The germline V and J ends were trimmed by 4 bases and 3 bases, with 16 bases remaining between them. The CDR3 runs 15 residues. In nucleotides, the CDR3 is TGTGCCAGCAGCCTGGCCGGGGGTTGGGACACTGAAGCTTTCTTT. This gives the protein CASSLAGGWDTEAFF.

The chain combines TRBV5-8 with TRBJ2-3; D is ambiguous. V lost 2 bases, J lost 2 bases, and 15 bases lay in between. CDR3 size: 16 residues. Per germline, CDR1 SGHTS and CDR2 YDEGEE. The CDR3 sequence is CASSLFEDRFTDTQYF. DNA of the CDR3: TGTGCCAGCAGCTTATTCGAGGACCGCTTCACAGATACGCAGTATTTT.

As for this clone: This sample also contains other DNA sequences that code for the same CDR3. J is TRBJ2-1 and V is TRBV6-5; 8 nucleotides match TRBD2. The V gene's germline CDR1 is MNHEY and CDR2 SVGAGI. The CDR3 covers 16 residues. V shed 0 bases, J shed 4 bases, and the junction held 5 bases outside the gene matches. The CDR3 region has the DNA TGTGCCAGCAGTTACTCGGGCCTAGCGGGTTACAATGAGCAGTTCTTC. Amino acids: CASSYSGLAGYNEQFF.

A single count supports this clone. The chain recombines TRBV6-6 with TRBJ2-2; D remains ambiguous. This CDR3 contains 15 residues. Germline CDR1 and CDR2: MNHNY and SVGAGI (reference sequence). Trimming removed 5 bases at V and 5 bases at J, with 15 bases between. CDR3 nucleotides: TGTGCCAGCAGTGCCGTCAGCGTTAGTACCGGGGAGCTGTTTTTT. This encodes CASSAVSVSTGELFF.